A single sample gave rise to the 10 T cell receptor beta chains below, sequenced in a study of T cell clonality in common variable immunodeficiency (dated by TCRdb to 2014 to 2015). General findings and caveats noted by the study authors: CVID TCRbeta sequences were reported to have fewer deletions and N-nucleotide insertions and to lack highly modified clones with 13 or more V deletions.

These receptors have no identified antigens. Libraries came from the immunoSEQ multiplex PCR assay. TCRdb re-hosts the immuneACCESS table, in-frame sequences only. Its copies lack some clones; in the studies checked, an unresolved V gene accounts for under half of them, and the cause for the rest is not known. Here the sample lists roughly 34,000 clones, none seen once only. Of the sample, about 26% is held by the ten largest clones. The sample comprised peripheral blood mononuclear cells. These receptors all come from a human donor with common variable immunodeficiency.

In regard to this clone: The read terminates 3 residues ahead of where the CDR3 ends, so the germline J gene completes it. The identical CDR3 is also encoded by other nucleotide sequences in the sample. This rearrangement joins TRBV7-3 to TRBJ1-2, with D unclear. There are 16 residues in the CDR3. Germline V gene sequence: CDR1 SGHTA, CDR2 FQGTGA. Trimming pared 2 bases from V and 2 bases from J, leaving 15 bases between. CDR3: CASSLVRGRANYGYTF. Incomplete CDR3 DNA: TGTGCCAGCAGCTTAGTCCGCGGGCGGGCGAACTATGGC.

At least ten counts were recorded for this clone. Partial CDR3 DNA: TGTGCCAGCAGCTTAGGTAGTACAGGGGCGAGAGGAGAGACC. Amino acid sequence: CASSLGSTGARGET. The whole CDR3 reads CASSLGSTGARGETQYF. V usage is TRBV7-3 and J usage is TRBJ2-5; 7 positions match TRBD1. The CDR3 extends 3 residues past the end of the read, so its final part is completed from the germline J gene. The CDR3 spans 17 residues. From germline, CDR1 is SGHTA and CDR2 FQGTGA. Germline trimming cut 2 bases from V and 4 bases from J; bases unmatched to any gene: 13.

There are a few counts of this clone. The read comes to an end 3 residues before the CDR3 does, leaving the germline J gene to fill in the end. The chain uses TRBV7-9 and TRBJ1-1; D perhaps matches TRBD1 (6 bases). This CDR3 comprises 14 residues. Trimming removed 5 bases at V and 6 bases at J, with 16 bases between. Germline assignment: CDR1 SEHNR and CDR2 FQNEAQ (reference sequence). The CDR3 sequence: CASSEQGSGPEAFF. Incomplete CDR3 DNA: TGTGCCAGCAGCGAACAGGGATCGGGGCCTGAA.

A few counts support this clone. The observed sequence ends 3 residues before the CDR3 terminus, with the missing tail filled in from the germline J gene. The J gene is TRBJ1-5, the V gene TRBV7-2; D unresolved. This CDR3 region has 14 residues. Germline V gives CDR1 SGHTA, CDR2 FQGNSA. Trimming left V 2 bases short and J 2 bases short, with 7 bases between. CDR3 protein: CASSLWQGNQPQHF. CDR3 DNA, as far as it was read: TGTGCCAGCAGCTTATGGCAGGGCAATCAGCCC.

This clone was observed a few times. The DNA ends 3 residues before the CDR3 does, and the rest of the CDR3 is filled in from the germline J gene. The chain carries TRBV18 and TRBJ1-6; 7 bases map to TRBD1. CDR3 length equals 16 residues. With 3 bases clipped from V and 4 bases from J, the junction kept 6 bases outside the gene matches. CDR1 and CDR2 (germline): KGHSH, LQKENI. The CDR3 bases that were read are TGTGCCAGCTCACCGGACAGGTTGGGTTATAATTCACCC. This sequence encodes CASSPDRLGYNSP. The full CDR3 protein is CASSPDRLGYNSPLHF.

This clone has at least ten counts. The sequence runs out 3 residues before the end of the CDR3; the remainder is reconstructed from the germline J gene. V is TRBV20-1 and J is TRBJ2-4; 7 bases agree with TRBD2. Trimming removed 4 bases from V and 0 bases from J; junction bases left unmatched: 3. The CDR3 extends over 14 amino acids. Germline lookup yields CDR1 DFQATT and CDR2 SNEGSKA (reference sequence). The chain's CDR3 is CSAKRGIAKNIQYF. The DNA read from the CDR3 is TGCAGTGCTAAGCGGGGTATAGCCAAAAACATT.

In its sample, this clone was seen many times. The DNA ends 3 residues before the CDR3 does, and the rest of the CDR3 is filled in from the germline J gene. V is TRBV20-1 and J is TRBJ1-1; TRBD1 matches 7 bases. Germline lookup yields CDR1 DFQATT and CDR2 SNEGSKA (reference sequence). The V gene end was trimmed by 6 bases and the J gene end by 6 bases; junction bases not matched to a gene: 16. The CDR3 extends over 15 amino acids. The CDR3 loop reads CSALHLETGLAEAFF. Partial CDR3 DNA: TGCAGTGCCCTCCACCTTGAGACAGGGCTCGCTGAA.

This clone was recorded many times. Coverage ceases 3 residues before the CDR3 finishes, and the germline J gene fills in the end. This chain links TRBV7-9 with TRBJ2-7; D is unclear. Germline V gene sequence: CDR1 SEHNR, CDR2 FQNEAQ (reference sequence). This CDR3 spans 13 amino acids. V lost 1 base, J lost 4 bases, and 8 bases lay in between. The DNA read from the CDR3 is TGTGCCAGCAGCTTAGGGCAGGTATACGAG. Its translation is CASSLGQVYE. The whole CDR3 sequence reads CASSLGQVYEQYF.

At least ten counts were recorded for this clone. The read falls 3 residues short of the CDR3 end, and the missing part is taken from the germline J gene. V and J are TRBV28 and TRBJ1-2, with 7 bases identical to TRBD1. V was pared by 5 bases and J by 7 bases, with 13 bases of the junction left unmatched. Germline CDR1 MDHEN, CDR2 SYDVKM. The CDR3 loop spans 15 amino acids. CDR3 DNA, as far as it was read: TGTGCCAGCAGTCCATCAGGGGGATTCGCTCGTGGC. Translation: CASSPSGGFARG. The complete CDR3 protein is CASSPSGGFARGYTF.

Regarding this clone: The read falls 3 residues short of the CDR3 end, and the missing part is taken from the germline J gene. The rearrangement joins TRBV18 to TRBJ2-7, with TRBD2 identical over 13 bases. From germline, CDR1 is KGHSH and CDR2 LQKENI. Trimming removed 6 bases from V and 6 bases from J; junction bases left unmatched: 17. This CDR3 has 18 residues. The CDR3 sequence: CASSYQDGRTSGSSEQYF. The DNA read from the CDR3 is TGTGCCAGCTCGTATCAGGACGGCCGGACTAGCGGGAGCTCCGAG.